This T cell receptor (beta chain) was obtained from a study of blood T cell repertoires in COVID-19. Study overall: Acute-phase and convalescent COVID-19 samples originated in the United States, Italy and Spain. The analysed material was cDNA or gDNA that came from T cells, B-cell-depleted T cells, or PBMCs.

During active infection, Seattle patients enrolled and were then monitored through disease. Using immunoSEQ multiplex PCR, the repertoire was profiled, and TCRdb retains in-frame clones only, with some absent. The sample includes 150,000 or so clones, 83% of them seen just once. V lost 6 bases, J lost 3 bases, and 14 bases lay in between. CDR1 is SGHNT, CDR2 YENEEA, per germline. The CDR3 is 15 residues long. V is TRBV11-3 and J is TRBJ2-2; D may be TRBD1 (6 bases). The TCR sequence derives from an older woman with COVID-19, enrolled during active disease. Material: peripheral blood. In DNA form, the CDR3 reads TGTGCCAGCAGTTATACCGGGACACACACCGGGGAGCTGTTTTTT. Protein product: CASSYTGTHTGELFF.